A single sample gave rise to the 2 T cell receptor beta chains below, sequenced in a study of T cells in Graves' hyperthyroidism and ophthalmopathy. RNA transcripts were the template for amplifying TCR beta CDR3 regions. A first-round RT-PCR of the TCR CDR3 used the HTBI primer set. TCRdb passed the multiplex PCR reads through MiXCR, listing each CDR3 protein once. Of roughly 570,000 distinct CDR3 sequences listed, about half are singletons. Sequencing used peripheral blood or thyroid tissue (not recorded which). These TCRs come from a woman aged 18-29 years with Graves' hyperthyroidism.

This clonotype was found a few times. The rearrangement uses TRBV7-9 and TRBJ1-1; TRBD1 matches 7 bases. CDR1 and CDR2 from the germline V gene are SEHNR and FQNEAQ (reference sequence). Trimming at V came to 1 base and at J to 4 bases, leaving 9 bases not matched to a gene. The CDR3 totals 16 residues. DNA for the CDR3: TGTGCCAGCAGCTTAGGACAGGGTGGGGTGCGCACTGAAGCTTTCTTT. Translated, it gives CASSLGQGGVRTEAFF.

V is TRBV25-1 and J is TRBJ2-7; D may be TRBD1 (5 bases). This CDR3 comprises 14 residues. Germline V gene lookup returns CDR1 MGHDK and CDR2 SYGVNS. V gave up 2 bases and J gave up 5 bases, with 13 bases separating them. CDR3 sequence: CASSEGARVDEQYF. The CDR3 region has the DNA TGTGCCAGCAGTGAAGGGGCTAGGGTAGACGAGCAGTACTTC.